This TCR beta chain was captured in a study of Graves' ophthalmopathy and Graves' hyperthyroidism. Overall study results and limits: In predicting ophthalmopathy progression, the model reached 70% to 71% sensitivity and under 75% specificity.

The CDR3 has 19 residues. The ends lost 1 base at V and 7 bases at J; junction bases unmatched: 15. Germline V lookup: CDR1 MGHRA, CDR2 YSYEKL. Amplification of the TCR beta CDR3 regions used RNA transcripts (as template). Second-round multiplex PCR came after first-round RT-PCR with HTBI primers. TCRdb re-called the multiplex PCR reads through MiXCR, storing one row per CDR3 protein. The sample comprises about 400,000 distinct CDR3 sequences, about a sixth of which are singletons, and more than 1.5% rests with the top ten. Ophthalmopathy in the donors was of moderate-to-severe activity, with CAS ≥3, NOSPECS ≥4 and duration under 3 months. This clonotype has just a few counts. Its antigen is not known.

The clonotype comes from a woman aged 18-29 years with Graves' ophthalmopathy. The chain employs TRBV4-1 and TRBJ2-2, with 10 bases fitting TRBD2. Sequenced sample: peripheral blood. Here the CDR3 DNA reads TGCGCCAGCAGCCAAGTGGTATCCAGCGGGGGGGCCCAGGGCGGGGAGCTGTTTTTT. The encoded protein is CASSQVVSSGGAQGGELFF.